This paragraph covers one T cell receptor (beta chain) sequence. Measured with immunoSEQ multiplex PCR; TCRdb has only the in-frame clones, and not every one. The sample includes some 350,000 clones, about 93% of them seen just once. This sample was taken from a study of blood T cell repertoires in COVID-19. Study as a whole: Sources were T cells, B-cell-depleted T cells, or PBMCs; the material itself was cDNA or gDNA.

CDR1 and CDR2 (germline): SEHNR, FQNEAQ (reference sequence). This CDR3 has 14 amino acids. Deletions cut 4 bases from V and 7 bases from J, with 16 bases between. The TCR sequence derives from a woman younger than 30 who had recovered from COVID-19. The chain couples TRBV7-9 to TRBJ1-1; D is possibly TRBD1 (6 bases). Sequencing was performed on peripheral blood. DNA for the CDR3: TGTGCCAGCAGCTATCAGGACAGATACGATGAAGCTTTCTTT. This gives the protein CASSYQDRYDEAFF. The variable domain in full, completed from reference TRBV7-9 and TRBJ1-1, reads DTGVSQNPRHKITKRGQNVTFRCDPISEHNRLYWYRQTLGQGPEFLTYFQNEAQLEKSRLLSDRFSAERPKGSFSTLEIQRTEQGDSAMYLCASSYQDRYDEAFFGQGTRLTVV.